This TCR beta chain is drawn from a study of cytomegalovirus exposure and HLA in healthy donors. The CDR3 totals 15 residues. V gave up 5 bases and J gave up 2 bases; unmatched junction bases: 7. Germline CDR1 SQVTM, CDR2 ANQGSEA. Study-wide points: The classifier reportedly diagnosed cytomegalovirus status with high specificity and sensitivity. Exclusion as indistinguishable affected some V segments, including TRBV6-2 and TRBV6-3.

The PCR employed 60 Vbeta primers together with 13 Jbeta primers. Libraries were prepared by immunoSEQ multiplex PCR; TCRdb keeps only in-frame clonotypes and omits some of them. The sample holds 270,000 or so clones; 86% are singletons and the top ten take less than 4%. As for this clone: The antigen remains undetermined.

Nominally healthy donors provided the samples, though records likely missed some immune exposures. The chain couples TRBV29-1 to TRBJ2-7; 12 bases match TRBD2. The specimen was PBMCs. This TCR came from a middle-aged man in good health and CMV-seropositive. Here the CDR3 reads CSVRKGLAGTYEQYF. DNA for the CDR3: TGCAGCGTTCGAAAGGGACTAGCGGGCACCTACGAGCAGTACTTC.